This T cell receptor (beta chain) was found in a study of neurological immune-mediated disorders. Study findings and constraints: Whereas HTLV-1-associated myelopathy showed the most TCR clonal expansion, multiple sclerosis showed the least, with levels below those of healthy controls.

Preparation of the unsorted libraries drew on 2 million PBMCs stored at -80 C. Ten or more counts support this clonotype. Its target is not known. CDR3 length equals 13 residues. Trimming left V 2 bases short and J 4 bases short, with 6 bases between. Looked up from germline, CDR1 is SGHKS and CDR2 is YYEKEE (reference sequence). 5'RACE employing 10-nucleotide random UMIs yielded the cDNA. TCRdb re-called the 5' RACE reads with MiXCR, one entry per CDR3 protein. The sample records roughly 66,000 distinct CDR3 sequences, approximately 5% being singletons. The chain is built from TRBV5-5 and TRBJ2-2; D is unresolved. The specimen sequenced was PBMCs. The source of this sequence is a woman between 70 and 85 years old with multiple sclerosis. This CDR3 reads CASSFSATGELFF. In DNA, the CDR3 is TGTGCCAGCAGCTTCTCAGCCACCGGGGAGCTGTTTTTT.